One TCR beta chain is described in this entry. No antigen is known for it. The record originates from a study of T cell responses to AZD1222 COVID-19 vaccine. Assay: immunoSEQ multiplex PCR; the TCRdb copy retains only in-frame clones and omits some. The data hold 80,000 to 100,000 clones, with around 94% observed a single time. Notes on the study in general: Only five or six individuals given AZD1222 were seropositive at baseline. Vaccine-related CD4 TCRs covered spike, predominating at 160-218 and 743-854.

Specimen: peripheral blood, collected on day 0 of AZD1222 vaccination. This TCR came from an adult in good health.

The CDR3, as DNA: TGTGCCAGCAGTTTAAATACAGACCCTAACTATGGCTACACCTTC. It encodes CASSLNTDPNYGYTF. The V call is TRBV28, the J call TRBJ1-2; D gene unclear. Trimming took 2 bases from V and 0 from J, leaving 10 bases between them. Germline V lookup: CDR1 MDHEN, CDR2 SYDVKM. The CDR3 is 15 residues long.